This paragraph reports one T cell receptor beta chain. Source study methods: Nucleated cell number was recorded as an estimate derived from reference gene primer amplification. Generated by immunoSEQ multiplex PCR, the TCRdb table keeps only in-frame clones and is missing some. Clonal size and the V and J genes are those of that table, whereas D and trimming came from the DNA. The profile shows roughly 76,000 clones, roughly 87% of them singletons. CDR1 SNHLY and CDR2 FYNNEI come from the germline V gene. The CDR3 is made up of 14 amino acids. V lost 6 bases and J 1 base, leaving 12 bases between the germline ends. This specimen belongs to a study of blood T cell repertoires in COVID-19. Study as a whole: The study drew acute and convalescent COVID-19 samples from the United States, Italy and Spain. T cells, B-cell-depleted T cells, or PBMCs supplied cDNA or gDNA.

This clonotype was obtained from a woman under 30 with acute or convalescent COVID-19. Sequencing was carried out using peripheral blood. The chain employs TRBV2 and TRBJ2-5; the D gene is possibly TRBD1 (5 bases). CDR3 sequence reads: CASSVRQSQETQYF. The CDR3 DNA is TGTGCCAGCAGCGTAAGACAGAGCCAAGAGACCCAGTACTTC.